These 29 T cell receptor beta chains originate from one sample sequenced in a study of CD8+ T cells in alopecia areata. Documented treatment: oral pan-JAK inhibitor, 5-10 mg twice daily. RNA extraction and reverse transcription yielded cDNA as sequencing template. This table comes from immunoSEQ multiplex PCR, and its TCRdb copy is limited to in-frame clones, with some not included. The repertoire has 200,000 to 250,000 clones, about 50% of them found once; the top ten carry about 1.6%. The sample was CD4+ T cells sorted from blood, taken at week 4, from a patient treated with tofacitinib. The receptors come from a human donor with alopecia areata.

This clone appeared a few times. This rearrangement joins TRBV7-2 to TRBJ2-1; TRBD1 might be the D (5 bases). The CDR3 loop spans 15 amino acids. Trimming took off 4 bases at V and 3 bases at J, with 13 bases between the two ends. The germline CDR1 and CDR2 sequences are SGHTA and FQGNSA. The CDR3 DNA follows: TGTGCCAGCAGCTCTACAGGCGCCCGCTACAATGAGCAGTTCTTC. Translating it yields CASSSTGARYNEQFF.

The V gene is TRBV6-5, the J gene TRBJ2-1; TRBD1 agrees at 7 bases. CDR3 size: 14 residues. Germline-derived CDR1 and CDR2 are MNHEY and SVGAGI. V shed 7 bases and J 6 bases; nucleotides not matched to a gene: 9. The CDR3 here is CASIRGPSSNEQFF. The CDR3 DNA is TGTGCCAGCATAAGGGGGCCGAGTAGCAATGAGCAGTTCTTC.

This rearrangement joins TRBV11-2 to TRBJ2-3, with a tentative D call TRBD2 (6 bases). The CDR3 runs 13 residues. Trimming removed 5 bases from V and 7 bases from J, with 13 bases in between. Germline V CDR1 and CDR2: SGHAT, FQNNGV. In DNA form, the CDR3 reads TGTGCCAGCAGCCCGGGACTCCTCAATACGCAGTATTTT. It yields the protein CASSPGLLNTQYF.

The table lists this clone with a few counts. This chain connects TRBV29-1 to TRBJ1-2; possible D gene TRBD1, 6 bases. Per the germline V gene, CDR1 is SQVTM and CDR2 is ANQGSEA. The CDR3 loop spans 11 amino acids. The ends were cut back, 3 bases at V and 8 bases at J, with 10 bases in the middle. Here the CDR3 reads CSVERGRGYTF. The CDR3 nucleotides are TGCAGCGTTGAGAGGGGGAGAGGCTACACCTTC.

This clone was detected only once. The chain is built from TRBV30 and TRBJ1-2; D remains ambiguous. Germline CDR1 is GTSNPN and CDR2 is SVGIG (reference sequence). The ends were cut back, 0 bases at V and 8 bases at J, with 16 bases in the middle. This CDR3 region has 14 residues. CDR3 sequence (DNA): TGTGCCTGGAGTGTACTATTAGGAACGGGAGGCTACACCTTC. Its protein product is CAWSVLLGTGGYTF.

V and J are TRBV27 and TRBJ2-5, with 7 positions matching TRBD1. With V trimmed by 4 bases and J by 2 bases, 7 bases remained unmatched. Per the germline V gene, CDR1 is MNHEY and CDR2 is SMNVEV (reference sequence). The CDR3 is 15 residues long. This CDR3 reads CASSSGTEPQETQYF. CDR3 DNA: TGTGCCAGCAGTTCCGGGACAGAGCCTCAAGAGACCCAGTACTTC.

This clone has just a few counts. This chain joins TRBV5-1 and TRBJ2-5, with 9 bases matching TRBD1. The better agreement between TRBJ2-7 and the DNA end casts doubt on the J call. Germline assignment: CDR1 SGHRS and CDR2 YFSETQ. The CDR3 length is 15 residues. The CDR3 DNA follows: TGCGCCAGCAGCTTAATCCCGGGACAGGGATACGAGCAGTACTTC. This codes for CASSLIPGQGYEQYF.

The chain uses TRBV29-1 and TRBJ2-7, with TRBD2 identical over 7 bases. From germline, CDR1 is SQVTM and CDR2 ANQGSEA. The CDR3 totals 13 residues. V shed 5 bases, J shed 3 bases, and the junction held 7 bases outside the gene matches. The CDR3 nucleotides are TGCAGCGTTAGGACTAGAGTGGACTACGAGCAGTACTTC. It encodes CSVRTRVDYEQYF.

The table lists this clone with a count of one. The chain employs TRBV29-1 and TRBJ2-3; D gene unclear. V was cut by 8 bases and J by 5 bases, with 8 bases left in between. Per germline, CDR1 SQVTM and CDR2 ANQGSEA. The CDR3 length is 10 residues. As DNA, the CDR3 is TGCAGCATAGCACAAGATACGCAGTATTTT. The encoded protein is CSIAQDTQYF.

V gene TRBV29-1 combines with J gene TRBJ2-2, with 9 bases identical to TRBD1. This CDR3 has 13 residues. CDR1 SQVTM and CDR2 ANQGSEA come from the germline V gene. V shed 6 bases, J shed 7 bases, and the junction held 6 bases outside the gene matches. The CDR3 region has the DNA TGCAGCGTAAGGGACAGGGCTGGCGGGGAGCTGTTTTTT. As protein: CSVRDRAGGELFF.

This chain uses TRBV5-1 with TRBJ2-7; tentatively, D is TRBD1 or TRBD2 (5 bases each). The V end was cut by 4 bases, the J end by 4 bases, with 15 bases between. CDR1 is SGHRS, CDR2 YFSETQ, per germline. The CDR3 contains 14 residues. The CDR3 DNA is TGCGCCAGCAGCGGGACCCTGGACGGGTACGAGCAGTACTTC. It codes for CASSGTLDGYEQYF.

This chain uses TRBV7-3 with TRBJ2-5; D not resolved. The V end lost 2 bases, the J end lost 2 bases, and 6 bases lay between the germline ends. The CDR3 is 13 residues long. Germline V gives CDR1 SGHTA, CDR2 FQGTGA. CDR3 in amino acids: CASSLGQQETQYF. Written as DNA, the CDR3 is TGTGCCAGCAGCTTAGGGCAGCAAGAGACCCAGTACTTC.

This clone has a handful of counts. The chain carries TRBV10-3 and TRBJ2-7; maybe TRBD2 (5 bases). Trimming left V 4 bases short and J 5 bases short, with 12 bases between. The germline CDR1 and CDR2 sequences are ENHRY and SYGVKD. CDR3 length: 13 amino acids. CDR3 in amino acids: CAISVLDRHEQYF. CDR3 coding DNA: TGTGCCATCAGTGTACTAGACCGCCACGAGCAGTACTTC.

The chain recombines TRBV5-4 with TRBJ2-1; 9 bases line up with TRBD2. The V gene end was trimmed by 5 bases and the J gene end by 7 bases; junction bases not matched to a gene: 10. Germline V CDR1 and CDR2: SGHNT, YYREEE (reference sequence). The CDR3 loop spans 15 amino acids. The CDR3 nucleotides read TGTGCCAGCAGTTCGCGGGGGGGTATCAGGAATGAGCAGTTCTTC. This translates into CASSSRGGIRNEQFF.

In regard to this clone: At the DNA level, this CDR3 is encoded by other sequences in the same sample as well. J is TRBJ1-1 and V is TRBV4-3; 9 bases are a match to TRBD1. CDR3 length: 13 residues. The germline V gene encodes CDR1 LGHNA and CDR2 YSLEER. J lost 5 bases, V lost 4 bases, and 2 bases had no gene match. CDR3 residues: CASSRQGVTEAFF. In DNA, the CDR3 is TGCGCCAGCAGCCGACAGGGGGTAACTGAAGCTTTCTTT.

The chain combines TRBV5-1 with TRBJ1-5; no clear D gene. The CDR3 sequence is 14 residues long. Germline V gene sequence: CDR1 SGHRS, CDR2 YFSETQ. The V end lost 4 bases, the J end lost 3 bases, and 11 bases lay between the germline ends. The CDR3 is CASSVDGDNQPQHF. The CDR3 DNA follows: TGCGCCAGCAGCGTGGACGGGGACAATCAGCCCCAGCATTTT.

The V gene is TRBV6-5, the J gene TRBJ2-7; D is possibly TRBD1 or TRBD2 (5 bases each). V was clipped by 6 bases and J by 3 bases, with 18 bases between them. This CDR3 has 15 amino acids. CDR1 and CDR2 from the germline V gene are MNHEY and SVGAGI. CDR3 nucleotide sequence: TGTGCCAGCAGCCCTGACCCGGGACGGATCTACGAGCAGTACTTC. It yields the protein CASSPDPGRIYEQYF.

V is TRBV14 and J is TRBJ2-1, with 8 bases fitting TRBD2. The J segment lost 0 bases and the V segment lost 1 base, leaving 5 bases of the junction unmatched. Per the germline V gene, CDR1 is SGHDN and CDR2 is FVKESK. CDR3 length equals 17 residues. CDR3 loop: CASSQARSGSSYNEQFF. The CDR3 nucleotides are TGTGCCAGCAGCCAAGCCCGCAGCGGGAGCTCCTACAATGAGCAGTTCTTC.

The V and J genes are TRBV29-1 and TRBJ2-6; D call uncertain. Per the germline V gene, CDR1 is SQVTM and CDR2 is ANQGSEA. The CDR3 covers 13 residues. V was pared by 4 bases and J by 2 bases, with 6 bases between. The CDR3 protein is CSVAEAGANVLTF. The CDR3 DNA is TGCAGCGTTGCAGAGGCTGGGGCCAACGTCCTGACTTTC.

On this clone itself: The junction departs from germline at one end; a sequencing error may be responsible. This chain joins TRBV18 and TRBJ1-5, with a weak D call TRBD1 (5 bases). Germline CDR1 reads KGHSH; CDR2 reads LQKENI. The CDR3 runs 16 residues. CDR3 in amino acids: CASSPLGGGDHQPQHF. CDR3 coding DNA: TGTGCCAGCTCCCCACTAGGCGGAGGGGATCATCAGCCCCAGCATTTT.

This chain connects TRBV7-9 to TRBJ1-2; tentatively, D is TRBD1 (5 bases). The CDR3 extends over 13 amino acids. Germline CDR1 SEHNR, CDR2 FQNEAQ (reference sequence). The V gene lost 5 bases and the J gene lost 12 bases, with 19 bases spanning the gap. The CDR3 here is CASSADQVGGNTF. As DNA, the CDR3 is TGTGCCAGCAGCGCGGATCAGGTCGGGGGGAACACCTTC.

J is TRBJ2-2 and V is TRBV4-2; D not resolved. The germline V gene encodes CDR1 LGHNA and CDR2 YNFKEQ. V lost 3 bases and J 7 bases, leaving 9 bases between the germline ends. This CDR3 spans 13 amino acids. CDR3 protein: CASSQAAYGELFF. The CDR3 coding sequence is TGTGCCAGCAGCCAGGCAGCCTACGGGGAGCTGTTTTTT.

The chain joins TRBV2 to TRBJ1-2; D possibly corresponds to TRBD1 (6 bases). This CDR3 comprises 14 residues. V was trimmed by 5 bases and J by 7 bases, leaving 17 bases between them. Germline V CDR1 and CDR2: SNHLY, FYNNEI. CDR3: CASSRDKGGLGYTF. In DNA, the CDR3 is TGTGCCAGCAGTCGCGACAAGGGGGGTCTTGGCTACACCTTC.

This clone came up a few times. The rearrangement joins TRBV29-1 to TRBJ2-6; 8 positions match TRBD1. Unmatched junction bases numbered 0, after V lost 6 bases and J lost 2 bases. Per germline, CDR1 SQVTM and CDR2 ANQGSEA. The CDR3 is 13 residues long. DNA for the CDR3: TGCAGCGTGACAGGGGCTGGGGCCAACGTCCTGACTTTC. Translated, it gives CSVTGAGANVLTF. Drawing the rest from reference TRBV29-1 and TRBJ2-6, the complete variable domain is SAVISQKPSRDICQRGTSLTIQCQVDSQVTMMFWYRQQPGQSLTLIATANQGSEATYESGFVIDKFPISRPNLTFSTLTVSNMSPEDSSIYLCSVTGAGANVLTFGAGSRLTVL.

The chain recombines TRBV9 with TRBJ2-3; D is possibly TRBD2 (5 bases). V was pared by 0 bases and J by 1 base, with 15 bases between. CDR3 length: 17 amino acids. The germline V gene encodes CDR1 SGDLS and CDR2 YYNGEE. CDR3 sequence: CASSVESGRGGTDTQYF. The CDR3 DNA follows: TGTGCCAGCAGCGTAGAGAGCGGTCGAGGAGGCACAGATACGCAGTATTTT.

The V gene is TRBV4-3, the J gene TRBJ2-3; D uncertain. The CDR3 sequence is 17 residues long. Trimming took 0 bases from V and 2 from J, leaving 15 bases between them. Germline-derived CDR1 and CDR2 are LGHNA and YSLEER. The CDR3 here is CASSQEGNSRPTDTQYF. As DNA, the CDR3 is TGCGCCAGCAGCCAAGAGGGTAATTCGAGGCCCACAGATACGCAGTATTTT.

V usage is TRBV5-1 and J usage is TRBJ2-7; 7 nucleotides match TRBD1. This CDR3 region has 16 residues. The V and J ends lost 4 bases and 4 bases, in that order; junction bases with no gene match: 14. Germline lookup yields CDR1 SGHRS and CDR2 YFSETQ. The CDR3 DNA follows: TGCGCCAGCAGCCTCCCCTTCGGGACAGACCAATACGAGCAGTACTTC. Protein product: CASSLPFGTDQYEQYF.

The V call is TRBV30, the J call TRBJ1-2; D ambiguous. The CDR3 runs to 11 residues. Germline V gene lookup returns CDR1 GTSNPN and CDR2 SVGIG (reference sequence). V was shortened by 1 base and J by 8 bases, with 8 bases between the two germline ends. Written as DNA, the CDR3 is TGTGCCTGGAGTGAGGTGGTAGGCTACACCTTC. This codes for CAWSEVVGYTF. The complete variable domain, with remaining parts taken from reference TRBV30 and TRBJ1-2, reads SQTIHQWPATLVQPVGSPLSLECTVEGTSNPNLYWYRQAAGRGLQLLFYSVGIGQISSEVPQNLSASRPQDRQFILSSKKLLLSDSGFYLCAWSEVVGYTFGSGTRLTVV.

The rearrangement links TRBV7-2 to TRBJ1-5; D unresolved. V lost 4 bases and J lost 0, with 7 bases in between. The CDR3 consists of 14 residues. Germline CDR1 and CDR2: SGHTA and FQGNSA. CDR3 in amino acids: CASSSSSSNQPQHF. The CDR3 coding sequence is TGTGCCAGCAGCTCTTCTAGTAGCAATCAGCCCCAGCATTTT. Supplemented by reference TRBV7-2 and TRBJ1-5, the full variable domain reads GAGVSQSPSNKVTEKGKDVELRCDPISGHTALYWYRQSLGQGLEFLIYFQGNSAPDKSGLPSDRFSAERTGGSVSTLTIQRTQQEDSAVYLCASSSSSSNQPQHFGDGTRLSIL.